This TCR beta chain was found in a study of T cell repertoires in cytomegalovirus infection. Study-wide context: Public TCR beta signatures were indicative of both CMV infection and a matching HLA type.

TCRdb itself ran the reads through MiXCR, one entry per CDR3 protein. This sample has about 530,000 distinct CDR3 sequences, with around 27% found just once. This clonotype was seen ten or more times. The sequenced sample consisted of PBMCs. The source of this sequence is a human donor in good health (CMV status not recorded). Some clones in this sample may be carry-over from other donors' samples.

The CDR3 bases are TGTGCCAGCAGCAGCAACAGGGGAATTAATGAAAAACTGTTTTTT. Translated, it gives CASSSNRGINEKLFF. J is TRBJ1-4 and V is TRBV5-4; TRBD1 aligns across 7 bases. V lost 4 bases, J lost 4 bases, and 7 bases stayed unmatched. Germline assignment: CDR1 SGHNT and CDR2 YYREEE (reference sequence). This CDR3 is 15 amino acids long.